Listed here are 28 T cell receptor beta chains from one sample, sequenced in a study of CD8+CD57+ T cells in acquired aplastic anemia. Both TCR beta VDJ combination and CDR3 sequence profiling were carried out. Genomic DNA was the template for this profiling. TCRdb re-called the reads with MiXCR, one entry per CDR3 protein. The data hold about 190,000 distinct CDR3 sequences, with approximately 49% observed a single time. Sequencing input: sorted CD4+, CD8+, or CD8+CD57+ T cells (not recorded which) from PBMCs. Receptor source: a human donor in good health, serving as a control.

This clonotype was counted at least ten times. This chain uses TRBV10-3 with TRBJ1-5; TRBD1 is a possible D gene (6 bases). Germline CDR1 reads ENHRY; CDR2 reads SYGVKD. The V end lost 0 bases, the J end lost 5 bases, and 11 bases lay between the germline ends. This CDR3 region has 15 residues. In DNA, the CDR3 is TGTGCCATCAGTGAGTCGATCAGGGGCGATCAGCCCCAGCATTTT. Encoded protein: CAISESIRGDQPQHF.

This clonotype turned up a few times. The rearrangement uses TRBV2 and TRBJ2-7; D not certain. Trimming left V 5 bases short and J 2 bases short, with 10 bases between. Germline-derived CDR1 and CDR2 are SNHLY and FYNNEI. CDR3 length: 13 residues. CDR3 sequence (DNA): TGTGCCAGCAGTCTACAGATCGCCTACGAGCAGTACTTC. It codes for CASSLQIAYEQYF.

The sample holds a few counts of this clonotype. The rearrangement links TRBV29-1 to TRBJ2-7, with D possibly being TRBD1 (6 bases). The CDR3 has 14 amino acids. V was shortened by 0 bases and J by 2 bases, with 11 bases between the two germline ends. Germline lookup yields CDR1 SQVTM and CDR2 ANQGSEA. The CDR3: CSVEDQTGAYEQYF. CDR3 coding DNA: TGCAGCGTTGAAGATCAGACAGGAGCCTACGAGCAGTACTTC.

This clonotype occurred a few times. This CDR3 reads CASSESGQNTEAFF. The CDR3 coding sequence is TGCGCCAGCAGTGAGTCGGGGCAAAACACTGAAGCTTTCTTT. The V call is TRBV10-1, the J call TRBJ1-1; a possible D gene is TRBD1 (5 bases). Trimming took 0 bases from V and 2 from J, leaving 7 bases between them. CDR3 length equals 14 residues. Germline assignment: CDR1 WNHNN and CDR2 SYGVQD (reference sequence).

This chain uses TRBV5-1 with TRBJ1-5; D may be TRBD1 (5 bases). The V end was cut by 4 bases, the J end by 7 bases, with 30 bases between. Looked up from germline, CDR1 is SGHRS and CDR2 is YFSETQ. This CDR3 has 19 amino acids. CDR3 amino acids: CASSALGGLAGVGEQPQHF. The CDR3, as DNA: TGCGCCAGCAGCGCCCTTGGGGGACTAGCGGGGGTGGGTGAGCAGCCCCAGCATTTT.

In its sample, this clonotype was seen many times. V usage is TRBV7-2 and J usage is TRBJ2-5, with 8 bases identical to TRBD1. This CDR3 region has 14 residues. In germline, CDR1 is SGHTA, CDR2 FQGNSA. J lost 4 bases, V lost 5 bases, and 6 bases had no gene match. The CDR3 reads CASSGRQGLETQYF. CDR3 DNA sequence: TGTGCCAGCAGCGGGAGACAGGGGTTAGAGACCCAGTACTTC.

This chain connects TRBV19 to TRBJ2-5, with a weak D call TRBD2 (5 bases). V lost 4 bases and J 3 bases, leaving 12 bases between the germline ends. The CDR3 loop spans 14 amino acids. Germline-derived CDR1 and CDR2 are LNHDA and SQIVND (reference sequence). The CDR3 nucleotides read TGTGCCAGTAGTAACGGCCTGGAGGAAGAGACCCAGTACTTC. Its protein is CASSNGLEEETQYF.

The CDR3 region has the DNA TGTGCCATCAGACCCCCCTACAGGGATCAAGCCGGGAACACTGAAGCTTTCTTT. Protein: CAIRPPYRDQAGNTEAFF. The V gene is TRBV10-3, the J gene TRBJ1-1, with a possible D match to TRBD1 (6 bases). The CDR3 has 18 amino acids. V lost 6 bases to trimming and J lost 1 base, with 24 bases between them. Germline CDR1 ENHRY, CDR2 SYGVKD.

The chain links TRBV20-1 to TRBJ2-7; 8 bases fit TRBD2. The CDR3 length is 16 residues. Per germline, CDR1 DFQATT and CDR2 SNEGSKA (reference sequence). Losses at the gene ends were 6 bases for V and 2 bases for J; bases not matched to a gene: 15. Here the CDR3 reads CSATKSLSGAAYEQYF. Written as DNA, the CDR3 is TGCAGTGCCACAAAAAGCCTTAGCGGGGCGGCCTACGAGCAGTACTTC.

CDR3 loop: CASSKIGGAGELFF. The CDR3 nucleotides are TGTGCCAGCAGTAAGATCGGGGGGGCCGGGGAGCTGTTTTTT. The V gene is TRBV2, the J gene TRBJ2-2; 8 bases map to TRBD2. The CDR3 loop spans 14 amino acids. With V trimmed by 5 bases and J by 6 bases, 5 bases remained unmatched. Germline assignment: CDR1 SNHLY and CDR2 FYNNEI.

The rearrangement uses TRBV19 and TRBJ2-1; D tentatively fits TRBD1 or TRBD2 (7 bases each). The germline V gene has CDR1 LNHDA and CDR2 SQIVND (reference sequence). V gave up 3 bases and J gave up 9 bases, with 15 bases separating them. The CDR3 runs 14 residues. The CDR3 loop is CASSMGRGLGEQFF. DNA of the CDR3: TGTGCCAGTAGTATGGGGAGGGGGCTAGGTGAGCAGTTCTTC.

The chain employs TRBV20-1 and TRBJ1-5, with a weak D call TRBD1 (6 bases). The CDR3 contains 14 residues. Germline values: CDR1 DFQATT, CDR2 SNEGSKA (reference sequence). Trimming cost V 2 bases and J 1 base, with 9 bases left between them. Here the CDR3 reads CSARWGGSNQPQHF. The CDR3, as DNA: TGCAGTGCTAGATGGGGGGGCAGCAATCAGCCCCAGCATTTT.

Many counts were recorded for this clonotype. The V and J genes are TRBV11-1 and TRBJ2-2, with TRBD1 as a possible D gene (6 bases). Trimming took off 2 bases at V and 4 bases at J, with 14 bases between the two ends. This CDR3 has 16 residues. The germline V gene has CDR1 SGHAT and CDR2 FQDESV (reference sequence). CDR3 bases: TGTGCCAGCAGCTTAATCAGGGGCGCTAGCACCGGGGAGCTGTTTTTT. It yields the protein CASSLIRGASTGELFF. Filled out from reference TRBV11-1 and TRBJ2-2, the complete variable domain reads EAEVAQSPRYKITEKSQAVAFWCDPISGHATLYWYRQILGQGPELLVQFQDESVVDDSQLPKDRFSAERLKGVDSTLKIQPAELGDSAMYLCASSLIRGASTGELFFGEGSRLTVL.

This chain connects TRBV2 to TRBJ1-1, with no clear D. The CDR3 is made up of 12 amino acids. Trimming shortened V by 1 base and J by 11 bases, and 11 bases separated the two germline ends. Germline V gene data show CDR1 as SNHLY and CDR2 as FYNNEI. The CDR3 bases are TGTGCCAGCAGTGAAGGAGTCAGCGGGGCTTTCTTT. Protein: CASSEGVSGAFF.

This clonotype has ten or more counts. The rearrangement uses TRBV15 and TRBJ1-3; 7 bases map to TRBD1. Trimming cost V 0 bases and J 2 bases; bases outside gene matches: 4. This CDR3 is 16 amino acids long. Germline V gene lookup returns CDR1 LNHNV and CDR2 YYDKDF (reference sequence). This CDR3 reads CATSREQGTPGNTIYF. The DNA of the CDR3 is TGTGCCACCAGCAGAGAACAGGGGACACCTGGAAACACCATATATTTT.

The rearrangement joins TRBV7-2 to TRBJ2-1; TRBD2 matches at 9 bases. Germline V gene data show CDR1 as SGHTA and CDR2 as FQGNSA. The CDR3 covers 13 residues. Germline trimming cut 5 bases from V and 12 bases from J; bases unmatched to any gene: 8. CDR3 sequence reads: CASSRTETSGQFF. In nucleotides, the CDR3 is TGTGCCAGCAGCCGAACGGAGACTAGCGGGCAGTTCTTC.

A note on this clonotype: A much larger clone differs from this one at a single base, so this may be a read error. CDR3 protein: CSARAREASYNSPPHF. The CDR3 bases are TGCAGTGCTAGAGCCAGGGAGGCATCCTATAATTCACCCCCCCACTTT. V usage is TRBV20-1 and J usage is TRBJ1-6; D possibly corresponds to TRBD1 (5 bases). The length of the CDR3 is 16 residues. The germline V gene encodes CDR1 DFQATT and CDR2 SNEGSKA (reference sequence).

This clonotype was seen more than once but under ten times. This chain links TRBV7-2 with TRBJ2-6, with 10 bases matching TRBD1. The CDR3 contains 16 residues. V dropped 5 bases and J dropped 2; count of bases not matched to a gene: 3. CDR1 and CDR2 (germline): SGHTA, FQGNSA. The DNA of the CDR3 is TGTGCCAGCAGCAGCGGGACAGGGGCTGGGGCCAACGTCCTGACTTTC. Its protein is CASSSGTGAGANVLTF.

The chain employs TRBV20-1 and TRBJ2-1, with 8 bases fitting TRBD1. V lost 1 base to trimming and J lost 10 bases; unmatched junction nucleotides: 9. The CDR3 extends over 14 amino acids. Germline V gene lookup returns CDR1 DFQATT and CDR2 SNEGSKA (reference sequence). In nucleotides, the CDR3 is TGCAGTGCTAGAGGCAGGACAGGGCGGCACGAGCAGTTCTTC. Residues: CSARGRTGRHEQFF.

This clonotype was detected ten times or more. The chain links TRBV20-1 to TRBJ1-2; 9 bases match TRBD1. The CDR3 covers 15 residues. The germline gives CDR1 DFQATT, CDR2 SNEGSKA (reference sequence). Trimming cost V 3 bases and J 6 bases; bases outside gene matches: 11. CDR3 coding DNA: TGCAGTGCTAGCAGCGGCAAACGGACAGGGGATGGCTACACCTTC. Translated, it gives CSASSGKRTGDGYTF.

The sample holds one count of this clonotype. V usage is TRBV29-1 and J usage is TRBJ2-3; D is ambiguous. CDR3 length: 12 residues. Germline lookup yields CDR1 SQVTM and CDR2 ANQGSEA. Trimming stripped 8 bases from V and 0 bases from J, with 9 bases between. The CDR3 nucleotides are TGCAGCTTAAAACAGAGCACAGATACGCAGTATTTT. Translated, it gives CSLKQSTDTQYF.

V is TRBV2 and J is TRBJ1-6, with D possibly TRBD1 on 5 matching bases. V was cut by 6 bases and J by 7 bases, with 13 bases left in between. The CDR3 runs to 14 residues. From germline, CDR1 is SNHLY and CDR2 FYNNEI. The CDR3 sequence is CASRAGNPNSPLHF. The CDR3 DNA reads TGTGCCAGCAGGGCAGGGAATCCCAATTCACCCCTCCACTTT.

The chain combines TRBV10-1 with TRBJ2-1, with 9 bases fitting TRBD2. The V segment lost 11 bases and the J segment 6 bases; nucleotides outside the gene matches: 14. CDR1 WNHNN and CDR2 SYGVQD come from the germline V gene (reference sequence). The CDR3 loop spans 15 amino acids. CDR3 region: CAAGAGGPNGNEQFF. In DNA, the CDR3 is TGCGCCGCAGGAGCGGGGGGACCTAATGGCAATGAGCAGTTCTTC.

The V gene is TRBV10-3, the J gene TRBJ2-7; TRBD1 agrees at 7 bases. The CDR3 extends over 14 amino acids. Germline V gene data show CDR1 as ENHRY and CDR2 as SYGVKD. Losses at the gene ends were 3 bases for V and 2 bases for J; bases not matched to a gene: 4. The CDR3 DNA sequence: TGTGCCATCAGTGAATCCGACAGGGCCTACGAGCAGTACTTC. This sequence encodes CAISESDRAYEQYF.

Here the CDR3 DNA reads TGTGCCAGCAGCACCCATTTTTCTGTCCACAATGAGCAGTTCTTC. Translation gives CASSTHFSVHNEQFF. The gene calls are TRBV7-9 and TRBJ2-1, with D uncertain. Trimming cost V 5 bases and J 5 bases, with 16 bases left between them. Germline CDR1 SEHNR, CDR2 FQNEAQ (reference sequence). This CDR3 has 15 amino acids. The whole variable domain, filled in from reference TRBV7-9 and TRBJ2-1, reads DTGVSQNPRHKITKRGQNVTFRCDPISEHNRLYWYRQTLGQGPEFLTYFQNEAQLEKSRLLSDRFSAERPKGSFSTLEIQRTEQGDSAMYLCASSTHFSVHNEQFFGPGTRLTVL.

The V call is TRBV19, the J call TRBJ1-2, with 7 bases fitting TRBD1. CDR3 length: 14 residues. Trimming cost V 4 bases and J 3 bases; bases outside gene matches: 5. CDR1 LNHDA and CDR2 SQIVND come from the germline V gene (reference sequence). This chain's CDR3 is CASSSRGLDYGYTF. The CDR3 region has the DNA TGTGCCAGTAGTAGTAGGGGGCTGGACTATGGCTACACCTTC.

The chain recombines TRBV24-1 with TRBJ2-5; D perhaps matches TRBD1 (6 bases). The DNA matches TRBJ2-1 better at its end, which makes the J call doubtful. The CDR3 extends over 12 amino acids. CDR1 and CDR2 (germline): KGHDR, SFDVKD. The CDR3 sequence: CATSDFTGRQFF. The CDR3 DNA reads TGTGCCACCAGTGATTTTACAGGGAGGCAGTTCTTC.

The chain combines TRBV7-2 with TRBJ1-1; 10 positions agree with TRBD1. Germline lookup yields CDR1 SGHTA and CDR2 FQGNSA. With V trimmed by 3 bases and J by 5 bases, 3 bases remained unmatched. This CDR3 has 14 residues. The CDR3 DNA reads as TGTGCCAGCAGCTTCGGACAGGGGGGGACTGAAGCTTTCTTT. Translating it yields CASSFGQGGTEAFF.